Given below is one TCR beta chain in context. Between the trimmed V and J ends, which lost 7 bases and 6 bases, there was a span of 18 bases. CDR1 is MNHNS and CDR2 is SASEGT in the germline V gene. This CDR3 contains 14 residues. The method was immunoSEQ multiplex PCR; TCRdb's version includes in-frame clones alone and lacks a portion of them. The sample contains 85,000 to 100,000 clones, around 92% of which appear only once. The record originates from a study of T cell changes during pregnancy in multiple sclerosis. The sequence was obtained from a female donor with multiple sclerosis, enrolled in a pregnancy study. This specimen consisted of peripheral blood, obtained in the first trimester of pregnancy. V usage is TRBV6-1 and J usage is TRBJ1-1, with TRBD1 as a possible D gene (6 bases). As DNA, the CDR3 is TGTGCCAGCAAGAACCGGGACACAGGCGCTGAAGCTTTCTTT. This translates into CASKNRDTGAEAFF.